This T cell receptor (beta chain) was identified in a study of blood T cells in healthy people across ages (dated by TCRdb to between 2014 and 2016). With regard to the full study: In model experiments, roughly one uniquely barcoded TCR beta cDNA molecule per two T cells was captured by template switching. For two donors (one aged 18 to 30 and one aged 80 or older), the study analyzed two additional independent replicas of 1 million unique cDNA reads from the same blood draw. The donors were split into four age groups: young (average 16 years), middle-aged (about 40), aged (roughly 60) and long-lived (over 80). To avoid experimental bias, donors of different ages were distributed randomly across sequencing lanes. The study measured age-related changes in TCR beta repertoire diversity using deep sequencing normalized with unique cDNA molecular identifiers.

The donors were a few dozen Caucasian individuals from Russia, aged roughly 6 to 100 years, who were systemically healthy. Around 10 milliliters of peripheral blood were drawn from each donor into EDTA-treated Vacutainer tubes. PBMCs were isolated by Ficoll-Paque density-gradient centrifugation, with at least 6 million obtained per sample. Total RNA, at least 6 micrograms per sample, was extracted from PBMCs with Trizol reagent. Naive CD45RAhigh/CD27high T cell percentages were measured by flow cytometry on a PBMC aliquot from every donor. Points the paper makes about the study in general: Estimates of total diversity based on one million sequenced T cells were regarded as lower bounds and as underestimates. Compared with the aged group, the long-lived group had more naive CD4+ T cells, fewer expanded clones and increased TCR diversity, suggesting age selection. Because the CMV infection status of the donors was unknown, age-related changes in expanded clonotypes may potentially have been confounded. Observed TCR beta diversity correlated strongly with the percentage of naive T cells measured by flow cytometry. Because profiling used bulk unsorted PBMCs, naive and antigen-experienced compartments could not be compared conclusively. Observed TCR beta diversity per million T cells fell roughly linearly with age, and a significant reduction was already apparent by age around 39.

Library creation used 5' RACE. The reads were generated on an Illumina HiSeq 2500. The second PCR ran for roughly 7 to 11 cycles and used a J-beta primer mix along with a sample-barcoded 5' primer. A template-switch 5' adaptor carrying 12 random nucleotides introduced a unique molecular identifier onto each TCR beta cDNA molecule. Each sample yielded at least 2.5 million CDR3-containing paired-end reads. First-strand cDNA was synthesized from all RNA with the Mint cDNA synthesis kit, primed by a TRBC-specific oligonucleotide. After uracil-DNA glycosylase treatment, a first 18-cycle PCR used universal primers M1SS and BC2_uni_R on all cDNA. The original pipeline was this. Normalization of each sample was performed by random selection of 1 million high-quality reads, each carrying a distinct molecular identifier. Reads with shared molecular identifiers were discarded instead of being binned into consensus sequences. MiTCR, with a Q25 quality threshold and the strictest error-elimination algorithm, was used for CDR3 identification, clonotype clustering and error correction. Lower-bound total TCR beta diversity was estimated with a nonparametric unseen species model using Euler transformation. TCRdb itself trimmed the public reads at Q25 with fastp, ran MiXCR and retained productive beta chains. Rows matching on CDR3 protein sequence are summarized as one entry with the most common DNA and genes. The V and J calls were not made by the authors but by TCRdb's processing. This sample is represented by more than 800,000 distinct CDR3 sequences; around 43% of them were singletons. The leading ten clones occupy approximately 17% of the sample.

This clonotype came up many times. Its antigen has not been determined. Base qualities are missing; no much larger clone stands one base away. The CDR3 contains 13 residues, cysteine and phenylalanine counted. The read is trimmed to its CDR3 DNA, 39 bases read in frame from base 1. Via the germline V gene (reference sequence), CDR1 is MNHEY and CDR2 SMNVEV. The junction carries 7 bases between V and J, which are trimmed by 6 bases and 0 bases respectively. Source material: blood. Recombination joined TRBV27 with TRBJ2-3; the D gene identity is not certain. This receptor was obtained from an older woman in good health. The CDR3 has the sequence CASSAASTDTQYF. The DNA is TGTGCCAGCAGCGCGGCTAGCACAGATACGCAGTATTTT.